A selection of T cell receptor beta chains follows, all from one sample in a study of OX40 agonist ivuxolimab in advanced cancers. TCRdb keeps only in-frame clones here, not all; method: immunoSEQ multiplex PCR. The repertoire holds about 45,000 clones, with more than 75% as singletons. Sequenced material: CD4+ or CD8+ T cells sorted from blood, taken in a trial of the OX40 agonist ivuxolimab. The receptors were gathered from an adult with an advanced solid tumor such as melanoma, head and neck, liver or kidney cancer. The CDR3 runs from the conserved cysteine through the conserved F or W. A D gene is named only where the DNA matches it firmly. Part of the rows lack a size; the others show once, few, many or a class for expanded clones.

v_gene	abundance	j_gene	d_gene	CDR3nt	CDR3aa
TRBV6-4	.	TRBJ2-3	TRBD2	TGTGCCAGCAGTGTCGAGACTAGCGGCACAGATACGCAGTATTTT	CASSVETSGTDTQYF
TRBV14	.	TRBJ2-5	.	TGTGCCAGCAGCCAGAGCAGGAGGGAGGTTCAAGAGACCCAGTACTTC	CASSQSRREVQETQYF
TRBV27	.	TRBJ2-3	.	TGTGCCAGCAGTCCTACCCCTGTGCATACGCAGTATTTT	CASSPTPVHTQYF
TRBV6-1	few	TRBJ1-1	.	TGTGCCAGCAGTGAACTCTTGATAGGCCACATGAACACTGAAGCTTTCTTT	CASSELLIGHMNTEAFF
TRBV30	.	TRBJ1-1	.	TGTGCCTGGAGAGTGGGCCCCCCGGGGACTGAAGCTTTCTTT	CAWRVGPPGTEAFF
TRBV13	.	TRBJ2-3	.	TGTGCCAGCAGCTTAGGCCTTGATCCGGGATTCGCAGATACGCAGTATTTT	CASSLGLDPGFADTQYF
TRBV19	.	TRBJ2-7	TRBD1	TGTGCCAGTAGCCCTTCCGGGACAGGGGGATACGAGCAGTACTTC	CASSPSGTGGYEQYF
TRBV6-5	.	TRBJ2-2	TRBD1	TGTGCCAGCAGTTACGCCCCGGGACAGGGGGCCGGGGAGCTGTTTTTT	CASSYAPGQGAGELFF
TRBV14	.	TRBJ2-7	TRBD1	TGTGCCAGCAGCCAGGGACAGGGGAGCGAGCAGTACTTC	CASSQGQGSEQYF
TRBV19	.	TRBJ2-3	.	TGTGCCAGTAGTCCGGTCTTGCCAGATACGCAGTATTTT	CASSPVLPDTQYF
TRBV10-3	.	TRBJ1-1	.	TGTGCCATCAGGGGAGACACCTGGGACACTGAAGCTTTCTTT	CAIRGDTWDTEAFF
TRBV29-1	once	TRBJ2-7	.	TGCAGCGTTGAGGAGGGGACAAGAGGCTACGAGCAGTACTTC	CSVEEGTRGYEQYF
TRBV10-3	once	TRBJ1-5	TRBD1	TGTGCCATCAGTGAAGGGACAGGGAACAATCAGCCCCAGCATTTT	CAISEGTGNNQPQHF
TRBV7-8	.	TRBJ1-1	.	TGTGCCAGCAGACTAGAGGCATTGAACACTGAAGCTTTCTTT	CASRLEALNTEAFF
TRBV7-9	.	TRBJ1-1	.	TGTGCCAGCAGCAAGACACCGAACACTGAAGCTTTCTTT	CASSKTPNTEAFF
TRBV28	.	TRBJ2-7	.	TGTGCCAGCAGTTCCTTGGGGTACGAGCAGTACTTC	CASSSLGYEQYF
TRBV7-8	once	TRBJ1-1	.	TGTGCCAGCAAAGACAGCATGAACACTGAAGCTTTCTTT	CASKDSMNTEAFF
TRBV4-1	.	TRBJ1-1	.	TGCGCCAGCAGCCAAGATCTTATGACACAGTACATGAACACTGAAGCTTTCTTT	CASSQDLMTQYMNTEAFF
TRBV19	.	TRBJ2-6	TRBD2	TGTGCCAGTAGTATATGGGGACTAGCGGGGTCGGGGGCCAACGTCCTGACTTTC	CASSIWGLAGSGANVLTF
TRBV29-1	.	TRBJ1-1	.	TGCAGCGTTGACCAAGGGGTCCGGGCTGAAGCTTTCTTT	CSVDQGVRAEAFF
TRBV27	.	TRBJ2-1	TRBD2	TGTGCCAGCAGTGTTAGCGGGGGGGCCGTGTCCTACAATGAGCAGTTCTTC	CASSVSGGAVSYNEQFF
TRBV28	.	TRBJ1-4	.	TGTGCCAGCAGTAAGGTGGAGAATGAAAAACTGTTTTTT	CASSKVENEKLFF
TRBV5-6	.	TRBJ2-3	TRBD1	TGTGCCAGCAGCTGGTGGACAGGGGGGAGCACAGATACGCAGTATTTT	CASSWWTGGSTDTQYF
TRBV5-4	.	TRBJ2-7	TRBD2	TGTGCCAGCAGCTTGTCGCTAGCGGGGACGTCTCCTTACGAGCAGTACTTC	CASSLSLAGTSPYEQYF
TRBV7-2	.	TRBJ2-7	TRBD2	TGTGCCAGCAGCTTAGCGGGGGGGACCTACGAGCAGTACTTC	CASSLAGGTYEQYF
TRBV10-3	.	TRBJ2-1	.	TGTGCCATCAGTGAGCCGGGGCTCAGGGGTGAGCAGTTCTTC	CAISEPGLRGEQFF
TRBV15	.	TRBJ2-4	.	TGTGCCACCAGGGACAGCTTAGCCAAAAACATTCAGTACTTC	CATRDSLAKNIQYF
TRBV19	.	TRBJ1-1	TRBD1	TGTGCCAGTACGTGGACAGGGGGGACTGAAGCTTTCTTT	CASTWTGGTEAFF
TRBV19	.	TRBJ2-7	.	TGTGCCAGTAGTATTTCCGGGAACTACGAGCAGTACTTC	CASSISGNYEQYF
TRBV4-1	.	TRBJ2-1	TRBD2	TGCGCCAGCAGCCAGACTAGCGGGAGGGCCGTTGAGCAGTTCTTC	CASSQTSGRAVEQFF
TRBV6-6	.	TRBJ1-5	.	TGTGCCAGCAGTTACTCAAGGGCCCAGCCCCAGCATTTT	CASSYSRAQPQHF
TRBV5-1	.	TRBJ2-1	TRBD2	TGCGCCAGCAGCTTGGGGCCGGGGCTAGCGGGGTACAATGAGCAGTTCTTC	CASSLGPGLAGYNEQFF
TRBV27	once	TRBJ2-5	.	TGTGCCAGCAGTTTAGATAAAGAGACCCAGTACTTC	CASSLDKETQYF
TRBV28	.	TRBJ1-6	.	TGTGCCAGCAGTTTACTTGGCAGGGAGGAATCACCCCTCCACTTT	CASSLLGREESPLHF
TRBV19	.	TRBJ2-2	.	TGTGCCAGTAGTTGGCCATGGGGGGAGCTGTTTTTT	CASSWPWGELFF
TRBV19	.	TRBJ1-2	.	TGTGCCAGTAGTTTAGGGGATGGCTACACCTTC	CASSLGDGYTF
TRBV30	.	TRBJ2-7	.	TGTGCCTGGAGTATCTGGACCGGAACTAGGTACGAGCAGTACTTC	CAWSIWTGTRYEQYF
TRBV6-4	few	TRBJ1-4	.	TGTGCCAGCAGTGACGATTCGACTGGGAAACTGTTTTTT	CASSDDSTGKLFF
TRBV7-6	.	TRBJ2-3	.	TGTGCCAGCAGCTTTGGCAGGGACACAGATACGCAGTATTTT	CASSFGRDTDTQYF
TRBV7-5	.	TRBJ1-2	.	TGTGTCAGAAGCCCCCCCCCATCGGCGAGGGGTGGCTACACCTTC	CVRSPPPSARGGYTF
TRBV7-2	.	TRBJ2-1	TRBD2	TGTGCCAGCAGATCGGGACTAAACAATGAGCAGTTCTTC	CASRSGLNNEQFF
TRBV5-1	.	TRBJ2-2	.	TGCGCCAGCAGCTTTGGGGCAGGGACATCCACCGGGGAGCTGTTTTTT	CASSFGAGTSTGELFF
TRBV5-1	.	TRBJ2-1	.	TGCGCCAGCAATCGCGGGGAACTCTACAATGAGCAGTTCTTC	CASNRGELYNEQFF
TRBV7-9	.	TRBJ2-7	TRBD1	TGTGCCAGCAGCCCAACACCCGGGACAGGGGGCGGCAATTCCTACGAGCAGTACTTC	CASSPTPGTGGGNSYEQYF
TRBV27	.	TRBJ2-2	TRBD2	TGTGCCAGCTCACCGGGGGGCGGGGAGCTGTTTTTT	CASSPGGGELFF
TRBV11-2	.	TRBJ2-5	TRBD1	TGTGCCAGCAGCGCAACAGGGGGGGAGACCCAGTACTTC	CASSATGGETQYF